This paragraph covers one T cell receptor (beta chain) sequence. The specificity of this receptor is unknown. No per-base quality is available; no much larger clone lies one base away. This specimen belongs to a study of OX40 agonist ivuxolimab in advanced cancers. Regarding the complete study: Ivuxolimab, which targeted the costimulatory receptor OX40 (CD134), was an agonistic, fully human IgG2 monoclonal antibody. The paper describes the monotherapy dose-escalation part (N ≈ 52 patients) of the phase I trial of ivuxolimab. Prior anti-PD-1, anti-PD-L1 or anti-CTLA-4 therapy was permitted, and 40% to 50% of dose-escalation patients had received checkpoint inhibitors. Among the 50 to 55 dose-escalation patients, around 20 had hepatocellular carcinoma, 15 or so melanoma, 9 renal cell carcinoma and 9 head and neck cancer. A male proportion of about 79% and a mean age of 60 years, ranging from about 20 to 80, were recorded for the dose-escalation cohort. Partial responses occurred in three dose-escalation patients: two with cutaneous melanoma and one with hepatocellular carcinoma. Peripheral TCRbeta sequencing aimed to test whether ivuxolimab altered TCR sequence diversity and caused clonal T-cell expansion. Intravenous ivuxolimab was administered to patients every 2 weeks at six dose levels: 0.01, 0.1, 0.3, 1.5, 3 and 10 mg/kg.

Genomic DNA was extracted from sorted cells for sequencing of the TCRbeta CDR3 region. The immunoSEQ Assay was used to sequence the TCRbeta CDR3 regions. TCRdb's version of the immuneACCESS table is confined to in-frame rearrangements and falls short of the full clone set. An unresolved V gene accounts for under half of the shortfall where checked; the remainder is of unknown origin. The sample records about 62,000 clones, 88% of which are singletons. Of the sample, about 5.5% falls within the top ten clones. Reading the germline V gene gives CDR1 KGHSH and CDR2 LQKENI. V is reduced by 10 bases and J by 2 bases, leaving a spacing of 11 bases between them. Inclusive of the bounding cysteine and phenylalanine, the CDR3 is 13 residues long. The DNA shown is the 39-base CDR3, in frame from base 1. The trial excluded patients who had a history of autoimmune disease or who were on systemic immunosuppression. In every dose cohort, peripheral blood was drawn for TCR sequencing at baseline, cycle 4 day 1, and cycle 7 day 1. Samples came from an open-label, multicenter, first-in-human phase I dose-escalation trial of ivuxolimab. Adults with locally advanced or metastatic melanoma, renal cell carcinoma, hepatocellular carcinoma or head and neck squamous cell carcinoma were enrolled in the trial. Before TCR sequencing, CD4+ and CD8+ T cells were separately sorted from peripheral blood.

The paper's findings and limits, for the study overall: At doses of 0.1 to 3.0 mg/kg, clonal expansion of both CD4+ and CD8+ T cells in blood was seen between baseline and week 6. Partial responders in the 0.1-3.0 mg/kg groups had among the lowest normalized peripheral clonal expansion, especially among CD8+ T cells. Which antigens the clonally expanded peripheral T cells were specific for was not determined. After ivuxolimab, expanded clones were on average more numerous among CD8+ T cells than among CD4+ T cells. Low levels of normalized T-cell clonal expansion were also seen in some patients who did not respond.

This sequence originates from an adult with an advanced solid tumor such as melanoma, head and neck, liver or kidney cancer. Source: CD4+ or CD8+ T cells sorted from blood, taken in a trial of the OX40 agonist ivuxolimab. The V and J genes are TRBV18 and TRBJ1-4, with the D gene too uncertain to name. The nucleotide sequence is given as TGTGCCACTAAGGCCGGGACTAATGAAAAACTGTTTTTT. It specifies CATKAGTNEKLFF.